The 17 T cell receptor beta chains presented below share a single source sample, sequenced in a study of blood T cell repertoires in COVID-19. The data were produced by immunoSEQ multiplex PCR, yet TCRdb's version contains in-frame clones alone and is incomplete. The data contain 250,000 or so clones, about 91% of them singletons. Material for sequencing was PBMCs or T cells enriched from blood (not recorded which). All receptors derive from a man aged 40-55 years who had been exposed to COVID-19.

The chain uses TRBV15 and TRBJ1-4, with no clear D. The CDR3 spans 14 residues. The V gene's germline CDR1 is LNHNV and CDR2 YYDKDF (reference sequence). CDR3 nucleotide sequence: TGTGTTTACCGTCCCAACTCAACTAATGAAAAACTGTTTTTT. Translating gives CVYRPNSTNEKLFF.

CDR3 amino acids: CASSRGGRIQETQYF. CDR3 in DNA: TGTGCCAGCAGCCGAGGGGGACGGATCCAAGAGACCCAGTACTTC. The chain links TRBV7-3 to TRBJ2-5, with TRBD1 as a possible D gene (6 bases). CDR3 length equals 15 residues. Germline-derived CDR1 and CDR2 are SGHTA and FQGTGA. With 5 bases removed from V and 1 base from J, the gap between germline ends came to 14 bases. The whole variable domain, remainder taken from reference TRBV7-3 and TRBJ2-5, is GAGVSQTPSNKVTEKGKYVELRCDPISGHTALYWYRQSLGQGPEFLIYFQGTGAADDSGLPNDRFFAVRPEGSVSTLKIQRTERGDSAVYLCASSRGGRIQETQYFGPGTRLLVL.

The chain joins TRBV27 to TRBJ1-1; TRBD1 is a possible D gene (5 bases). Per the germline V gene, CDR1 is MNHEY and CDR2 is SMNVEV (reference sequence). This CDR3 has 14 residues. The ends were cut back, 3 bases at V and 2 bases at J, with 10 bases in the middle. CDR3 nucleotide sequence: TGTGCCAGCAGTTTTGGAGGGGTCAACACTGAAGCTTTCTTT. Protein sequence: CASSFGGVNTEAFF.

The V and J genes are TRBV5-1 and TRBJ1-3; D possibly corresponds to TRBD1 (6 bases). The CDR3 is 15 amino acids. The germline V gene encodes CDR1 SGHRS and CDR2 YFSETQ. Deletions cut 4 bases from V and 0 bases from J, with 11 bases between. CDR3 residues: CASSPGEPSGNTIYF. As DNA, the CDR3 is TGCGCCAGCAGCCCAGGGGAACCCTCTGGAAACACCATATATTTT.

This clone was recorded only once. J is TRBJ1-2 and V is TRBV6-5; TRBD1 might be the D (5 bases). V lost 5 bases and J lost 2, with 9 bases in between. The CDR3 is 13 amino acids. CDR1 MNHEY and CDR2 SVGAGI come from the germline V gene. CDR3 coding DNA: TGTGCCAGCAGTCTGGACATGAACTATGGCTACACCTTC. It yields the protein CASSLDMNYGYTF.

The genes are TRBV9 and TRBJ1-3; maybe TRBD1 (6 bases). CDR1 is SGDLS and CDR2 is YYNGEE in the germline V gene. V gave up 7 bases and J gave up 6 bases, with 11 bases separating them. This CDR3 spans 12 amino acids. Here the CDR3 reads CASGSGANTIYF. In DNA, the CDR3 is TGTGCCAGCGGGTCAGGGGCAAACACCATATATTTT.

The rearrangement joins TRBV21-1 to TRBJ2-5; TRBD1 is the table's D call, not checked against the DNA. TRBV21-1 is marked as a pseudogene. This CDR3 region has 14 residues. The CDR3 nucleotides are TGTGCCAGCAGCCCAAGCACAGAACAAGAGACCCAGTACTTC. It encodes CASSPSTEQETQYF.

The rearrangement uses TRBV19 and TRBJ1-5; D gene unclear. Germline V gene lookup returns CDR1 LNHDA and CDR2 SQIVND (reference sequence). The CDR3 extends over 15 amino acids. The V and J ends lost 10 bases and 3 bases respectively, with 19 bases between them. Here the CDR3 reads CANPSDTQSNQPQHF. CDR3 nucleotides: TGTGCCAATCCATCCGACACTCAGTCCAATCAGCCCCAGCATTTT. Based on the CDR3 plus reference TRBV19 and TRBJ1-5, the full variable domain is DGGITQSPKYLFRKEGQNVTLSCEQNLNHDAMYWYRQDPGQGLRLIYYSQIVNDFQKGDIAEGYSVSREKKESFPLTVTSAQKNPTAFYLCANPSDTQSNQPQHFGDGTRLSIL.

This clone was seen only once. DNA of the CDR3: TGTGCCAGCAGTGAACAGGGGCAATTCGAGCAGTACTTC. Its translation: CASSEQGQFEQYF. The V gene is TRBV6-1, the J gene TRBJ2-7; D possibly corresponds to TRBD1 (6 bases). This CDR3 has 13 residues. V shed 2 bases and J shed 6 bases, with 11 bases lying between them. Germline assignment: CDR1 MNHNS and CDR2 SASEGT.

The rearrangement links TRBV11-2 to TRBJ2-7; 12 bases map to TRBD2. Germline V gene data show CDR1 as SGHAT and CDR2 as FQNNGV. With 5 bases clipped from V and 6 bases from J, the junction kept 11 bases outside the gene matches. There are 16 residues in the CDR3. The CDR3 coding sequence is TGTGCCAGCAGCCCCAGCGGGCTAGCGGGAGGGTTCGAGCAGTACTTC. Amino acid sequence: CASSPSGLAGGFEQYF.

This clone came up once. The chain links TRBV7-3 to TRBJ2-1; a weak D match, TRBD2 (6 bases). CDR3 length: 16 residues. Germline values: CDR1 SGHTA, CDR2 FQGTGA. Deletions cut 1 base from V and 6 bases from J, with 16 bases between. The CDR3 sequence: CASSLRGVQEGNEQFF. CDR3 sequence (DNA): TGTGCCAGCAGCTTAAGGGGCGTACAGGAGGGCAATGAGCAGTTCTTC.

The chain links TRBV30 to TRBJ1-1; D is perhaps TRBD1 (6 bases). Germline CDR1 is GTSNPN and CDR2 is SVGIG (reference sequence). V lost 2 bases and J lost 5, with 12 bases in between. This CDR3 spans 13 amino acids. The CDR3 DNA sequence: TGTGCCTGGAGTCAGACAGGAGGAACTGAAGCTTTCTTT. This gives the protein CAWSQTGGTEAFF.

This clone was detected once. The chain carries TRBV19 and TRBJ1-1, with 7 nucleotides matching TRBD1. This CDR3 contains 13 residues. Trimming removed 5 bases from V and 4 bases from J; junction bases left unmatched: 4. The germline V gene encodes CDR1 LNHDA and CDR2 SQIVND (reference sequence). The CDR3 bases are TGTGCCAGTAGTCTTACAGGGGCCACTGAAGCTTTCTTT. It encodes CASSLTGATEAFF.

The chain carries TRBV4-1 and TRBJ1-5; D perhaps matches TRBD1 (5 bases). In germline, CDR1 is MGHRA, CDR2 YSYEKL. Trimming took 4 bases from V and 7 from J, leaving 17 bases between them. The CDR3 consists of 15 residues. The DNA of the CDR3 is TGCGCCAGCAGCCCGAGAAGACAGCTAGACCAGCCCCAGCATTTT. The encoded protein is CASSPRRQLDQPQHF.

The rearrangement joins TRBV7-9 to TRBJ2-5; the match to TRBD1 covers 7 bases. The CDR3 length is 15 residues. Per the germline V gene, CDR1 is SEHNR and CDR2 is FQNEAQ (reference sequence). With 5 bases clipped from V and 1 base from J, the junction kept 7 bases outside the gene matches. For the CDR3, the DNA is TGTGCCAGCAGCCAAATCCGGGACAGCCAAGAGACCCAGTACTTC. Amino acids: CASSQIRDSQETQYF.

This clone was counted a few times. V and J are TRBV5-4 and TRBJ1-1; D is uncertain. The V end was cut by 0 bases, the J end by 5 bases, with 11 bases between. In germline, CDR1 is SGHNT, CDR2 YYREEE (reference sequence). The CDR3 length is 14 residues. CDR3 sequence (DNA): TGTGCCAGCAGCTTGGGTCCGGGTTATACTGAAGCTTTCTTT. It specifies CASSLGPGYTEAFF.

CDR3 in amino acids: CASRSGQANYGYTF. The CDR3 nucleotides are TGTGCCAGCAGATCAGGACAGGCGAACTATGGCTACACCTTC. The chain employs TRBV2 and TRBJ1-2, with 7 positions matching TRBD1. The germline V gene has CDR1 SNHLY and CDR2 FYNNEI. The V and J ends lost 6 bases and 2 bases, in that order; junction bases with no gene match: 6. This CDR3 contains 14 residues.